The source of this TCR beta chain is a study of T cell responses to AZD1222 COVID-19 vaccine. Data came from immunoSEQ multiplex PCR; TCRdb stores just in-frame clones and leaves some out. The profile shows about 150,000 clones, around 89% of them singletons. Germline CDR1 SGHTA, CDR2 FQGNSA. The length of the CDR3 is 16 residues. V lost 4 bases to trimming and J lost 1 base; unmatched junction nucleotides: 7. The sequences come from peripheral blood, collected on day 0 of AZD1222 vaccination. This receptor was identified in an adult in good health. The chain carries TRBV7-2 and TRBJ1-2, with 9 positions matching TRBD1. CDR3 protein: CASSSNRGRVNYGYTF. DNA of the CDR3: TGTGCCAGCAGCTCAAACAGGGGGCGCGTTAACTATGGCTACACCTTC.